This is a list of T cell receptor beta chains from one sample in a study of yellow fever vaccine responses in identical twins. TCRdb passed the RT-PCR reads through MiXCR, listing each CDR3 protein once. The sample includes thousands of distinct CDR3 sequences, less than 90% seen only once; the top ten take under 5%. The sequencing here drew on T cells from blood (PBMCs), unsorted or a sorted subset (not recorded which), taken before or after yellow fever vaccination (not recorded which). The source of these receptors is a woman aged 18-29 years who received the yellow fever vaccine. The CDR3 runs from the conserved cysteine through the conserved F or W. A D gene is named only where the DNA matches it firmly. Expanded clones get a size class; other rows say once, few or many, or leave the size out.

V gene	D gene	J gene	clone size	CDR3 DNA	CDR3 protein
TRBV20-1	NA	TRBJ1-2	NA	TGCAGTGCTAGATCGGGATTGGCCTATGGCTACACCTTC	CSARSGLAYGYTF
TRBV27	NA	TRBJ1-5	NA	TGTGCCAGCAGTTTAAGGGTTGGCCAGCCCCAGCATTTT	CASSLRVGQPQHF
TRBV10-3	NA	TRBJ1-2	NA	TGTGCCATCAGTGCACACTATGGCTACACCTTC	CAISAHYGYTF
TRBV7-3	NA	TRBJ2-2	NA	TGTGCCAGCAGCCCTAACACCGGGGAGCTGTTTTTT	CASSPNTGELFF
TRBV15	TRBD2	TRBJ2-1	NA	TGTGCCACCAGCAGAGATTGGGGCGGGAGATACAATGAGCAGTTCTTC	CATSRDWGGRYNEQFF
TRBV6-1	NA	TRBJ1-3	NA	TGTGCCAGCAGTGACTTAGGGGCTGGAAACACCATATATTTT	CASSDLGAGNTIYF
TRBV15	NA	TRBJ1-5	few	TGTGCCACCAGCAGAGAGTGGTACTGGAATCAGCCCCAGCATTTT	CATSREWYWNQPQHF
TRBV10-1	NA	TRBJ1-4	NA	TGCGCCAGCAGTGAGGGGGGTTTGCTTGGAGAAAAACTGTTTTTT	CASSEGGLLGEKLFF
TRBV6-2/TRBV6-3	TRBD1	TRBJ2-1	NA	TGTGCCAGCAAGGGGGCTACTATATACAATGAGCAGTTCTTC	CASKGATIYNEQFF
TRBV24-1	NA	TRBJ1-5	NA	TGTGCCACCAGTTTGGGCATAAGCAATCAGCCCCAGCATTTT	CATSLGISNQPQHF
TRBV10-3	TRBD1	TRBJ1-6	few	TGTGCCATCGCAACAGGGGATGGTTCACCCCTCCACTTT	CAIATGDGSPLHF
TRBV6-5	NA	TRBJ1-5	few	TGTGCCAGCAGTTACCAGGGAGCCCATTTTAGCAATCAGCCCCAGCATTTT	CASSYQGAHFSNQPQHF
TRBV4-2	TRBD2	TRBJ2-4	NA	TGTGCCAGCAGCCAAGATCACCGGACTAGCGTATCGTACTTC	CASSQDHRTSVSYF
TRBV29-1	NA	TRBJ1-2	NA	TGCAGCGTTAAATCCCAGGGTTCCAACTATGGCTACACCTTC	CSVKSQGSNYGYTF
TRBV10-1	TRBD1	TRBJ2-1	NA	TGCGCCAGCAGTGAGATGACAGGGACGTACAATGAGCAGTTCTTC	CASSEMTGTYNEQFF
TRBV29-1	NA	TRBJ2-1	few	TGCAGCGTGGACCCGCAGGGTTCCGATGAGCAGTTCTTC	CSVDPQGSDEQFF
TRBV3-1	TRBD2	TRBJ2-6	NA	TGTGCCAGCAGCCCCCAAGCGGGGTCTGGGGCCAACGTCCTGACTTTC	CASSPQAGSGANVLTF
TRBV23-1	NA	TRBJ2-1	NA	TGCGCCAGCAGTCAATCGTTGGTCACCTCCTACAATGAGCAGTTCTTC	CASSQSLVTSYNEQFF
TRBV21-1	NA	TRBJ1-1	NA	TGTGCCAGCAGCCCCAAGGTCCACACTGAAGCTTTCTTT	CASSPKVHTEAFF
TRBV12-3/TRBV12-4	TRBD1	TRBJ2-3	NA	TGTGCCAGCAGTGCTACAGGGGGATCTAGCACAGATACGCAGTATTTT	CASSATGGSSTDTQYF
TRBV10-3	TRBD2	TRBJ2-3	once	TGTGCCATCAGTGACCCGACTAGCGGACCTACAGATACGCAGTATTTT	CAISDPTSGPTDTQYF
TRBV20-1	NA	TRBJ1-2	NA	TGCAGTGCTAGGGTCCAGGGCGGCTATGGCTACACCTTC	CSARVQGGYGYTF
TRBV14	NA	TRBJ2-3	NA	TGTGCCAGCAGCCAAGACATTATCTCGGGGCCTGCCACAGATACGCAGTATTTT	CASSQDIISGPATDTQYF
TRBV25-1	NA	TRBJ2-1	NA	TGTGCCAGCAGTGAATTATACAGCAATGAGCAGTTCTTC	CASSELYSNEQFF
TRBV10-3	NA	TRBJ1-2	NA	TGTGCCACCACAACAGACTTCTATGGCTACACCTTC	CATTTDFYGYTF
TRBV5-5	TRBD2	TRBJ2-1	NA	TGTGCCAGCAGCCAAGTGTCGGCTAGCGGATCTTTGAATGAGCAGTTCTTC	CASSQVSASGSLNEQFF
TRBV5-8	NA	TRBJ1-1	NA	TGTGCCAGCAGCTTGAACGCGTTTAAGGCTTTCTTT	CASSLNAFKAFF
TRBV2	NA	TRBJ2-5	NA	TGTGCCAGCAGTGAAGTGCGGACAAATCAAGAGACCCAGTACTTC	CASSEVRTNQETQYF
TRBV7-8	NA	TRBJ1-5	NA	TGTGCCAGCAGCTTTCAGGCCGGGCAGCCCCAGCATTTT	CASSFQAGQPQHF
TRBV28	NA	TRBJ2-7	NA	TGTGCCAGCAGTTTGGAGGGCCCCTACGAGCAGTACTTC	CASSLEGPYEQYF
TRBV12-3/TRBV12-4	TRBD2	TRBJ2-1	NA	TGTGCCAGCAGAAAACTAGCGGCAAGCTCCTACAATGAGCAGTTCTTC	CASRKLAASSYNEQFF
TRBV11-3	TRBD2	TRBJ2-3	NA	TGTGCCAGCAGCTCGCTCGCCGGGACTAGCCCCACAGATACGCAGTATTTT	CASSSLAGTSPTDTQYF
TRBV10-3	TRBD1	TRBJ2-1	NA	TGTGCCACCACGACGCCGGGACAGTACAATGAGCAGTTCTTC	CATTTPGQYNEQFF
TRBV11-1	TRBD2	TRBJ2-2	NA	TGTGCCAGCAGCTTAAAAGAGGCGGGAGGCACCGGGGAGCTGTTTTTT	CASSLKEAGGTGELFF
TRBV12-3/TRBV12-4	NA	TRBJ1-4	NA	TGTGCCAGCAGTTCTCGACAAGGCTCTGAAAAACTGTTTTTT	CASSSRQGSEKLFF
TRBV12-3/TRBV12-4	NA	TRBJ2-1	NA	TGTGCCAGCAGTTTATGGCAGGCACCATACAATGAGCAGTTCTTC	CASSLWQAPYNEQFF
TRBV18	NA	TRBJ2-1	NA	TGTGCCAGCTCACCAGGGGGGTTTGAGCAGTTCTTC	CASSPGGFEQFF
TRBV10-3	TRBD2	TRBJ2-1	once	TGTGCCATCAGTGTGGTAGCGGGAGACAATGAGCAGTTCTTC	CAISVVAGDNEQFF
TRBV20-1	TRBD1	TRBJ1-1	NA	TGCAGTGCTGGTACGACAGGGAATCATGAAGCTTTCTTT	CSAGTTGNHEAFF
TRBV30	NA	TRBJ1-6	NA	TGTGCCTGGATTGGTCAGGTTATCTCACCCCTCCACTTT	CAWIGQVISPLHF
TRBV15	NA	TRBJ2-7	NA	TGTGCCACCAGCAAGCGAGCGGGTACCCTCTCCTACGAGCAGTACTTC	CATSKRAGTLSYEQYF
TRBV6-1	NA	TRBJ1-1	NA	TGTGCCAGCAGGCCGGGGCACCCAAGGGACCCTGAAGCTTTCTTT	CASRPGHPRDPEAFF
TRBV18	NA	TRBJ2-1	NA	TGTGCCAGCTCACAACTACGACAGATAGGTGAGCAGTTCTTC	CASSQLRQIGEQFF
TRBV5-1	NA	TRBJ2-7	NA	TGCGCCAGCGCGGACCCGGGTTCCTACGAGCAGTACTTC	CASADPGSYEQYF
TRBV10-3	NA	TRBJ1-4	NA	TGTGCCATCAGTGAGTCGACGACATCAGCTAATGAAAAACTGTTTTTT	CAISESTTSANEKLFF
TRBV2	NA	TRBJ1-2	NA	TGTGCCAGACCTTCCGGGGGTGGTGGCTACACCTTC	CARPSGGGGYTF
TRBV10-1	TRBD2	TRBJ2-1	NA	TGCGCCAGCAGTGACCATCGGATCCGGGACTACCCCAAGCACAATGAGCAGTTCTTC	CASSDHRIRDYPKHNEQFF
TRBV6-1	TRBD1	TRBJ1-1	NA	TGTGCCAGCAGGATGACAGGGCGGCTCACTGAAGCTTTCTTT	CASRMTGRLTEAFF
TRBV11-1	NA	TRBJ2-2	NA	TGTGCCAGCAGCTTAGGGGGAAACACCGGGGAGCTGTTTTTT	CASSLGGNTGELFF
TRBV7-6	TRBD1	TRBJ1-1	NA	TGTGCCAGCAGCTCGGACAGGGTTGGCACTGAAGCTTTCTTT	CASSSDRVGTEAFF
TRBV20-1	NA	TRBJ2-7	NA	TGCAGTGCTGGGCGGGGTTTGGGCTCCTACGAGCAGTACTTC	CSAGRGLGSYEQYF
TRBV4-1	NA	TRBJ1-1	NA	TGCGCCAGCAGCCAACCCGGACAGAAGAACACTGAAGCTTTCTTT	CASSQPGQKNTEAFF
TRBV6-1	NA	TRBJ1-5	NA	TGTGCCAGCAGCCGAACGGGAGTGGGGGGAAATCAGCCCCAGCATTTT	CASSRTGVGGNQPQHF
TRBV11-1	TRBD1	TRBJ2-1	NA	TGTGCCAGCAGCTCAGTGGGACAGGGCTTCAATGAGCAGTTCTTC	CASSSVGQGFNEQFF
TRBV24-1	NA	TRBJ2-1	once	TGTGCCACCAGGGAGAGCTCCTACAATGAGCAGTTCTTC	CATRESSYNEQFF
TRBV27	TRBD1	TRBJ1-5	few	TGTGCCAGCAGCCTTGGGCAGGGGGCCCAGCCCCAGCATTTT	CASSLGQGAQPQHF
TRBV10-1	NA	TRBJ1-1	NA	TGCGCCAGCAGTGACGGGGAACTGAACACTGAAGCTTTCTTT	CASSDGELNTEAFF